The clone carrying this TCR beta chain appeared a single time. The antigen remains unidentified. This sample stems from a study of cytomegalovirus exposure and HLA in healthy donors. Study-level findings and limits: A later analysis by the authors found several of the most significant clusters apparently linked to common viral pathogens.

PCR used 60 Vbeta primers and 13 Jbeta primers. Libraries were prepared by immunoSEQ multiplex PCR; TCRdb keeps only in-frame clonotypes and omits some of them. In the table there are approximately 220,000 clones, roughly 83% of which are singletons. The sample taken for sequencing was PBMCs. The TCR originated in a boy younger than 10 in good health and CMV-seronegative.

For the CDR3, the DNA is TGTGCCAGCAGCTCGGTGGGCTCCCGCTCCTCCCTCTATGGCTACACCTTC. This gives the protein CASSSVGSRSSLYGYTF. The gene calls are TRBV5-8 and TRBJ1-2; D not resolved. Trimming took off 3 bases at V and 4 bases at J, with 22 bases between the two ends. Per the germline V gene, CDR1 is SGHTS and CDR2 is YDEGEE. The CDR3 is 17 residues long.